These 4 T cell receptor beta chains share one sample of origin, sequenced in a study of blood T cell repertoires in COVID-19. Profiling relied on immunoSEQ multiplex PCR, and the TCRdb table lists in-frame clones only, not all of them. This table has about 250,000 clones, about 85% appearing once. Material for sequencing was peripheral blood. The receptors here all came from a young man with active or convalescent COVID-19.

The CDR3 sequence is CASSPGTGGYEAFF. As DNA, the CDR3 is TGTGCCAGCAGCCCAGGGACAGGGGGCTATGAAGCTTTCTTT. The chain recombines TRBV3-1 (or the pseudogene TRBV3-2) with TRBJ1-1; 12 nucleotides line up with TRBD1. This CDR3 region has 14 residues. Germline V gives CDR1 LGHDT, CDR2 YNNKEL (reference sequence). V gave up 4 bases and J gave up 7 bases; unmatched junction bases: 4.

The chain uses TRBV7-2 and TRBJ2-5, with 8 positions matching TRBD1. With V trimmed by 5 bases and J by 7 bases, 12 bases remained unmatched. CDR3 size: 15 residues. Germline CDR1 and CDR2: SGHTA and FQGNSA. The CDR3 is CASSDRGSPSVTQYF. The CDR3 DNA sequence: TGTGCCAGCAGCGACAGGGGATCACCAAGTGTGACCCAGTACTTC.

Notes on this clone: The same CDR3 also results from other DNA sequences found in this sample. The V gene is TRBV12-3 or TRBV12-4, the J gene TRBJ2-3; D is possibly TRBD1 (6 bases). V lost 5 bases, J lost 6 bases, and 9 bases lay in between. This CDR3 spans 12 amino acids. As DNA, the CDR3 is TGTGCCAGCAGTCCAACAGGGGATACGCAGTATTTT. This translates into CASSPTGDTQYF.

The V call is TRBV9, the J call TRBJ2-7; TRBD2 aligns across 7 bases. Germline V gene lookup returns CDR1 SGDLS and CDR2 YYNGEE. The CDR3 covers 15 residues. The V segment lost 0 bases and the J segment 2 bases; nucleotides outside the gene matches: 5. In DNA form, the CDR3 reads TGTGCCAGCAGCGTAGGGGCGGGAGTCACCTACGAGCAGTACTTC. This codes for CASSVGAGVTYEQYF.